The source of this T cell receptor beta chain is a study of cytotoxic CD8 clonotypes in ibrutinib-treated CLL. Libraries were prepared by immunoSEQ multiplex PCR; TCRdb keeps only in-frame clonotypes and omits some of them. The table records approximately 150,000 clones, roughly 84% of them present only once. The CDR3 extends over 13 amino acids. Looked up from germline, CDR1 is SGHNT and CDR2 is YYREEE (reference sequence). V was cut by 6 bases and J by 0 bases, with 9 bases left in between. The TCR originated in a human donor with chronic lymphocytic leukemia. Sequencing was performed on PBMCs, taken at disease progression, from a patient treated with ibrutinib. The chain has TRBV5-4 and TRBJ2-5; D gene ambiguous. CDR3 sequence reads: CASKTSYQETQYF. CDR3 nucleotide sequence: TGTGCCAGCAAAACTTCGTACCAAGAGACCCAGTACTTC.